These T cell receptor beta chains were read from a single sample in a study of blood T cell repertoires in COVID-19. Sequencing was performed with immunoSEQ multiplex PCR; in TCRdb, only in-frame clones are kept and a portion is missing. This sample has approximately 300,000 clones, with more than 70% found just once. The specimen sequenced was peripheral blood. The receptors derive from a woman aged 45-59 years with acute or convalescent COVID-19. CDR3s include the opening cysteine and the closing phenylalanine or tryptophan. The D gene is left open where the match is weak. Where a row states a size, it is once, few, many or the class of an expanded clone; other rows omit it.

D	size	V	J	DNA	CDR3
.	few	TRBV2	TRBJ2-2	TGTGCCAGCAGTGATGTTGCAGGGTGGGAACCCGGGGAGCTGTTTTTT	CASSDVAGWEPGELFF
TRBD1	.	TRBV24-1	TRBJ2-2	TGTGCCACCAGTGACCGTCGACAGGGGAACACCGGGGAGCTGTTTTTT	CATSDRRQGNTGELFF
TRBD1	.	TRBV6-5	TRBJ2-7	TGTGCCAGCAGTTCCCGGGACAGGGGTGGCGAGCAGTACTTC	CASSSRDRGGEQYF
.	.	TRBV9	TRBJ2-7	TGTGCCAGCAGCGTAACCCAGGGGGGCTACGAGCAGTACTTC	CASSVTQGGYEQYF
.	.	TRBV12-3/TRBV12-4	TRBJ2-5	TGTGCCAGCAGTTTACGTAGAGAGACCCAGTACTTC	CASSLRRETQYF
.	once	TRBV7-9	TRBJ2-1	TGTGCCAGCAGCTTGCCCACCTTGGCGGGTGAGCAGTTCTTC	CASSLPTLAGEQFF
.	.	TRBV14	TRBJ2-1	TGTGCCAGCAGCCGTCGGGACTTCCACAATGAGCAGTTCTTC	CASSRRDFHNEQFF
.	.	TRBV2	TRBJ1-1	TGTGCCAGCACCCTAGATAAGGACACTGAAGCTTTCTTT	CASTLDKDTEAFF
TRBD2	.	TRBV4-2	TRBJ2-3	TGTGCCAGCAGCCAACGGGATAGCGGGGATACGCAGTATTTT	CASSQRDSGDTQYF
.	.	TRBV28	TRBJ1-3	TGTGCCAGCCTTGACAGCCACTCTGGAAACACCATATATTTT	CASLDSHSGNTIYF
.	.	TRBV23-1	TRBJ1-2	TGCGCCAGCAGTCAAAGACGGGACAAAGTCTGCTACACCTTC	CASSQRRDKVCYTF
TRBD1	.	TRBV3-1/TRBV3-2	TRBJ1-2	TGTGCCAGCAGCCAGGGACAGGGCTATGGCTACACCTTC	CASSQGQGYGYTF
TRBD1	once	TRBV18	TRBJ2-6	TGTGCCAGCTCACCCCCAGGGGGCTCTGGGGCCAACGTCCTGACTTTC	CASSPPGGSGANVLTF
.	.	TRBV6-1	TRBJ2-3	TGTGCCAGCAGTGAGCCGGGACTTTACACAGATACGCAGTATTTT	CASSEPGLYTDTQYF
.	.	TRBV20-1	TRBJ2-2	TGCAGTGCTAGTTTGCGTACCGGGGAGCTGTTTTTT	CSASLRTGELFF
.	.	TRBV10-3	TRBJ2-2	TGTGCCATCAGGCAAGAGGGTACCGGGGAGCTGTTTTTT	CAIRQEGTGELFF
.	.	TRBV18	TRBJ1-5	TGTGCCAGCTCACAAGACAGTTCACTGGGGCAGCCCCAGCATTTT	CASSQDSSLGQPQHF
.	.	TRBV25-1	TRBJ2-3	TGTGCCAGCAGTGAATATAACAGGTTCACAGATACGCAGTATTTT	CASSEYNRFTDTQYF
.	.	TRBV2	TRBJ1-1	TGTGCCAGCAGTGAGCTGGGGGGAATGAACACTGAAGCTTTCTTT	CASSELGGMNTEAFF
.	.	TRBV30	TRBJ2-5	TGTGCCTGGAGTGGTAGCATCCAAGAGACCCAGTACTTC	CAWSGSIQETQYF
TRBD2	.	TRBV9	TRBJ2-1	TGTGCCAGCAGCCGAAGCGGGGGGCCCGACAATGAGCAGTTCTTC	CASSRSGGPDNEQFF
TRBD2	.	TRBV7-9	TRBJ2-2	TGTGCCAGCAGCCCCGGGACTAGCACGGGTCCCGGGGAGCTGTTTTTT	CASSPGTSTGPGELFF
.	.	TRBV12-5	TRBJ2-1	TGTGCTAGTGTAATGGGCCCGAGCTCCTACAATGAGCAGTTCTTC	CASVMGPSSYNEQFF
TRBD2	.	TRBV11-1	TRBJ2-1	TGTGCCAGTAAGACTAGCGGGTCTAACAATGAGCAGTTCTTC	CASKTSGSNNEQFF
.	few	TRBV5-1	TRBJ2-2	TGCGCCAGCAGCCCTGGACAGCGCGCGAACACCGGGGAGCTGTTTTTT	CASSPGQRANTGELFF
TRBD1	.	TRBV28	TRBJ2-3	TGTGCCGGACAGGGGGGCACAGATACGCAGTATTTT	CAGQGGTDTQYF
TRBD1	once	TRBV5-1	TRBJ1-1	TGCGCCAGCAGCTTGGGGACAGGGGAAGCTTTCTTT	CASSLGTGEAFF
TRBD2	.	TRBV2	TRBJ2-1	TGTGCCAGCAGTGATAAGCCTAGCGGGAGTAGAAATGAGCAGTTCTTC	CASSDKPSGSRNEQFF
.	once	TRBV6-6	TRBJ2-5	TGTGCCAGCACCACACCCCGTACGATGGAGACCCAGTACTTC	CASTTPRTMETQYF
.	.	TRBV3-1/TRBV3-2	TRBJ1-2	TGTGCCAGCAACCTGGGAGAGAACTATGGCTACACCTTC	CASNLGENYGYTF
TRBD2	once	TRBV5-4	TRBJ2-2	TGTGCCAGCAGCGGCAAGACAGCGGGGGACACCGGGGAGCTGTTTTTT	CASSGKTAGDTGELFF
.	.	TRBV7-2	TRBJ2-2	TGTGCCAGCAGCACCACCCCATGGCTCACCGGGGAGCTGTTTTTT	CASSTTPWLTGELFF
.	once	TRBV3-1/TRBV3-2	TRBJ1-1	TGTGCCAGCAGCCCCGGGAGGCGGGCTGAAGCTTTCTTT	CASSPGRRAEAFF
TRBD2	.	TRBV7-2	TRBJ2-1	TGTGCCAGCAGCTTAGTGGAGTCTAGCGGGAGGGATCTTGAGCAGTTCTTC	CASSLVESSGRDLEQFF
.	.	TRBV5-1	TRBJ2-5	TGCGCCAGCAGCCTCGACACAGGGTCCCAGGAGACCCAGTACTTC	CASSLDTGSQETQYF
TRBD2	.	TRBV7-9	TRBJ2-2	TGTGCCAGCAGCCCAGCTGTAGGGACTAGCGGGAGTGGCGGGGAGCTGTTTTTT	CASSPAVGTSGSGGELFF
TRBD1	.	TRBV6-5	TRBJ2-1	TGTGCCAGCAGACCCGGGACAGGGTTTGGCAATGAGCAGTTCTTC	CASRPGTGFGNEQFF
.	few	TRBV4-1	TRBJ1-3	TGCGCCAGCAGCCTCCTCGGGGCCTTAGCAGGGGAAGGAAACACCATATATTTT	CASSLLGALAGEGNTIYF
.	.	TRBV5-1	TRBJ2-3	TGCGCCAGCAGCTTACAGGGTCCTAGCACAGATACGCAGTATTTT	CASSLQGPSTDTQYF
TRBD2	.	TRBV15	TRBJ2-1	TGTGCCACCAGCTTTCCCGGGACTAACTCTAATGAGCAGTTCTTC	CATSFPGTNSNEQFF
TRBD1	.	TRBV30	TRBJ1-4	TGTGCCTGGAGTCGACAGGGCGGGGAAAAACTGTTTTTT	CAWSRQGGEKLFF
.	.	TRBV19	TRBJ1-2	TGTGCCAGTAGGGTGGACAGAGGCTACACCTTC	CASRVDRGYTF
.	.	TRBV5-1	TRBJ1-1	TGCGCCAGCAGCTTCCAGGGAAACACTGAAGCTTTCTTT	CASSFQGNTEAFF
TRBD1	few	TRBV19	TRBJ1-1	TGTGCCAGTACTGGGACAGGGCTTTACACTGAAGCTTTCTTT	CASTGTGLYTEAFF
TRBD2	.	TRBV24-1	TRBJ2-2	TGTGCCACCGCGGGGGGGGCGGACACCGGGGAGCTGTTTTTT	CATAGGADTGELFF
TRBD1	.	TRBV30	TRBJ1-2	TGTGCCTGGAGTACAGGGGACGGCTACACCTTC	CAWSTGDGYTF
.	.	TRBV6-5	TRBJ2-5	TGTGCCAGCAGGGTAGGGGGGGGCGAAGAGACCCAGTACTTC	CASRVGGGEETQYF
.	.	TRBV5-1	TRBJ2-1	TGCGCCAGCAGCCCGACCCAGGGAAACAATGAGCAGTTCTTC	CASSPTQGNNEQFF
.	.	TRBV6-5	TRBJ2-7	TGTGCCAGTCTAGGCGGCTCGGCATCCTACGAGCAGTACTTC	CASLGGSASYEQYF
TRBD1	.	TRBV2	TRBJ1-3	TGTGCCAGCAGACAGTGGGACAGCTCCGGAAACACCATATATTTT	CASRQWDSSGNTIYF
.	.	TRBV6-5	TRBJ1-5	TGTGCCAGCAGGATCGACGCTAGGCTGCAGCCCCAGCATTTT	CASRIDARLQPQHF
TRBD2	few	TRBV4-1	TRBJ2-2	TGCGCCAGCAGCCAGTCCCGACTAGCGGGGGGGGTCGGGGAGCTGTTTTTT	CASSQSRLAGGVGELFF
TRBD1	.	TRBV2	TRBJ1-2	TGTGCCAGCAGTGCGGACAGGGACGTAGACTATGGCTACACCTTC	CASSADRDVDYGYTF
TRBD1	.	TRBV7-9	TRBJ1-2	TGTGCCAGCAGACACACCTCGGGACAGGAAAGAGGCTACACCTTC	CASRHTSGQERGYTF
.	few	TRBV6-2/TRBV6-3	TRBJ2-7	TGTGCCAGCAGTTACTCAGAGAATACCTACGAGCAGTACTTC	CASSYSENTYEQYF